Below are 23 T cell receptor beta chains sequenced from a single sample in a study of cytomegalovirus exposure and HLA in healthy donors. In the PCR, 60 Vbeta and 13 Jbeta primers were used. Produced via immunoSEQ multiplex PCR; TCRdb's table is partial and in-frame only. The data contain under 130,000 clones, roughly three quarters of them seen just once; the ten biggest clones take up approximately 5.1%. Sequencing was carried out using PBMCs. The source is a male donor in good health and CMV-seronegative.

The J gene is TRBJ1-6, the V gene TRBV7-3, with 7 bases fitting TRBD1. This CDR3 is built from 14 residues. V shed 5 bases and J 6 bases; nucleotides not matched to a gene: 4. Germline values: CDR1 SGHTA, CDR2 FQGTGA. The DNA for the CDR3 is TGTGCCAGCAGCCCAGGGGGAAGTAATTCACCCCTCCACTTT. Its protein product is CASSPGGSNSPLHF.

The genes are TRBV28 and TRBJ2-2; weak D call: TRBD2 (5 bases). The CDR3 extends over 15 amino acids. Trimming pared 2 bases from V and 4 bases from J, leaving 11 bases between. Germline values: CDR1 MDHEN, CDR2 SYDVKM. CDR3 bases: TGTGCCAGCAGTTTACCCCTCAGCGGCACCGGGGAGCTGTTTTTT. Its protein product is CASSLPLSGTGELFF.

CDR3 nucleotides: TGTGCCAGCAGTTTATCATCCGGGAGATATGGCTACACCTTC. The encoded protein is CASSLSSGRYGYTF. This chain links TRBV27 with TRBJ1-2; no reliable D call. The V and J ends lost 0 bases and 5 bases respectively, with 10 bases between them. Germline CDR1 reads MNHEY; CDR2 reads SMNVEV (reference sequence). The CDR3 covers 14 residues.

The genes are TRBV15 and TRBJ2-5; D may be TRBD2 (6 bases). Looked up from germline, CDR1 is LNHNV and CDR2 is YYDKDF (reference sequence). Trimming stripped 3 bases from V and 4 bases from J, with 9 bases between. The CDR3 loop spans 13 amino acids. CDR3 loop: CATSSPRGETQYF. In DNA, the CDR3 is TGTGCCACCAGCAGCCCGCGGGGAGAGACCCAGTACTTC.

The chain links TRBV7-8 to TRBJ2-7; D is possibly TRBD2 (7 bases). Trimming took off 5 bases at V and 13 bases at J, with 27 bases between the two ends. Germline loops: CDR1 SGHVS, CDR2 FQNEAQ. The CDR3 is made up of 15 amino acids. The CDR3 region is CASSPRGGEGLAGYF. CDR3 nucleotides: TGTGCCAGCAGCCCCCGCGGGGGCGAGGGTCTTGCGGGCTACTTC.

This clone has only one observation. J is TRBJ1-4 and V is TRBV30; TRBD1 might be the D (6 bases). Germline V gene data show CDR1 as GTSNPN and CDR2 as SVGIG (reference sequence). The CDR3 length is 14 residues. The V end lost 0 bases, the J end lost 8 bases, and 13 bases lay between the germline ends. Here the CDR3 reads CAWSVLGGLEKLFF. The CDR3, as DNA: TGTGCCTGGAGTGTGTTAGGGGGATTGGAAAAACTGTTTTTT. Full variable domain (missing parts from reference TRBV30 and TRBJ1-4): SQTIHQWPATLVQPVGSPLSLECTVEGTSNPNLYWYRQAAGRGLQLLFYSVGIGQISSEVPQNLSASRPQDRQFILSSKKLLLSDSGFYLCAWSVLGGLEKLFFGSGTQLSVL.

The chain links TRBV7-2 to TRBJ2-1; the match to TRBD2 covers 8 bases. This CDR3 comprises 13 residues. Germline lookup yields CDR1 SGHTA and CDR2 FQGNSA. Germline trimming cut 5 bases from V and 12 bases from J; bases unmatched to any gene: 9. DNA for the CDR3: TGTGCCAGCAGCATAACCGGACGGGAGGGGCAGTTCTTC. It yields the protein CASSITGREGQFF.

This chain uses TRBV6-1 with TRBJ2-3, with D perhaps matching TRBD1 (6 bases). Looked up from germline, CDR1 is MNHNS and CDR2 is SASEGT. Trimming pared 1 base from V and 0 bases from J, leaving 11 bases between. The length of the CDR3 is 16 residues. CDR3 region: CASSEVAGVSTDTQYF. The CDR3 coding sequence is TGTGCCAGCAGTGAAGTGGCAGGGGTGAGCACAGATACGCAGTATTTT.

The chain joins TRBV28 to TRBJ1-1, with D hard to call. Germline V gene sequence: CDR1 MDHEN, CDR2 SYDVKM. CDR3 size: 14 residues. The V and J ends lost 1 base and 2 bases respectively, with 8 bases between them. Here the CDR3 reads CASSLFGGNTEAFF. The CDR3 DNA sequence: TGTGCCAGCAGTTTATTTGGCGGTAACACTGAAGCTTTCTTT. Complete variable domain (other parts from reference TRBV28 and TRBJ1-1): DVKVTQSSRYLVKRTGEKVFLECVQDMDHENMFWYRQDPGLGLRLIYFSYDVKMKEKGDIPEGYSVSREKKERFSLILESASTNQTSMYLCASSLFGGNTEAFFGQGTRLTVV.

This clone was recorded only once. The chain couples TRBV5-1 to TRBJ2-3; unclear D gene. Germline V gene lookup returns CDR1 SGHRS and CDR2 YFSETQ. This CDR3 has 13 amino acids. The V end was cut by 0 bases, the J end by 3 bases, with 5 bases between. CDR3 sequence reads: CASSLDGTDTQYF. The CDR3, as DNA: TGCGCCAGCAGCTTGGACGGGACAGATACGCAGTATTTT.

CDR3 loop: CASSQTPRVEDGYTF. The DNA for the CDR3 is TGCGCCAGCAGCCAAACTCCTCGGGTCGAGGATGGCTACACCTTC. The genes are TRBV4-1 and TRBJ1-2; D not resolved. V shed 2 bases and J shed 6 bases, with 16 bases lying between them. Germline loops: CDR1 MGHRA, CDR2 YSYEKL. This CDR3 spans 15 amino acids.

The V call is TRBV28, the J call TRBJ1-5; D uncertain. Trimming took 7 bases from V and 7 from J, leaving 17 bases between them. The CDR3 length is 14 residues. CDR1 and CDR2 from the germline V gene are MDHEN and SYDVKM. Written as DNA, the CDR3 is TGTGCCAGCACCCTGGAGGTCACTGGGCAGCCCCAGCATTTT. Protein sequence: CASTLEVTGQPQHF.

The chain has TRBV19 and TRBJ2-5; 9 bases align to TRBD1. The V and J ends lost 7 bases and 5 bases, in that order; junction bases with no gene match: 8. CDR3 length equals 14 residues. CDR1 is LNHDA and CDR2 is SQIVND in the germline V gene (reference sequence). For the CDR3, the DNA is TGTGCCAGTAACGACAGGGGGAACCGGGAGACCCAGTACTTC. Residues: CASNDRGNRETQYF.

The V gene is TRBV28, the J gene TRBJ2-7, with a weak D call TRBD1 (6 bases). The V and J ends lost 9 bases and 0 bases respectively, with 15 bases between them. Per germline, CDR1 MDHEN and CDR2 SYDVKM. This CDR3 spans 14 amino acids. This chain's CDR3 is CASRTAKSSYEQYF. In DNA form, the CDR3 reads TGTGCCAGTCGGACAGCTAAAAGCTCCTACGAGCAGTACTTC.

On this clone: The junction shows a germline mismatch at one end, possibly a read error. The J gene is TRBJ2-1, the V gene TRBV7-7, with a tentative D call TRBD2 (5 bases). The CDR3 is 16 amino acids. From germline, CDR1 is SSHAT and CDR2 FNYEAQ (reference sequence). CDR3 in DNA: TGTGCTAGCAGCTTAGCCGAGGGCCGAAAGAACAATGAGCAGTTCTTC. Protein product: CASSLAEGRKNNEQFF.

This chain connects TRBV9 to TRBJ2-1; 7 bases fit TRBD2. The V and J ends lost 0 bases and 3 bases, in that order; junction bases with no gene match: 6. The V gene's germline CDR1 is SGDLS and CDR2 YYNGEE. This CDR3 region has 16 residues. CDR3 nucleotide sequence: TGTGCCAGCAGCGTAGACCGGGAGGCCAACTACAATGAGCAGTTCTTC. It yields the protein CASSVDREANYNEQFF.

This rearrangement joins TRBV11-3 to TRBJ1-1; D not resolved. V shed 1 base and J shed 6 bases, with 9 bases lying between them. The germline V gene encodes CDR1 SGHNT and CDR2 YENEEA. The CDR3 runs 13 residues. CDR3 DNA: TGTGCCAGCAGCTTAGGTCGGGAAGCTGAAGCTTTCTTT. The encoded protein is CASSLGREAEAFF.

In regard to this clone: The sample has other DNA sequences that encode this CDR3 too. V is TRBV27 and J is TRBJ2-7; D not certain. Trimming removed 4 bases from V and 2 bases from J, with 3 bases in between. The germline V gene encodes CDR1 MNHEY and CDR2 SMNVEV (reference sequence). The CDR3 covers 11 residues. The CDR3 sequence: CASSSTYEQYF. The CDR3 DNA is TGTGCCAGCAGTTCTACCTACGAGCAGTACTTC.

This clone was detected a few times. For the CDR3, the DNA is TGTGCCATCAGTGATGAGGGCGAGTCCTACGAGCAGTACTTC. Protein sequence: CAISDEGESYEQYF. The chain combines TRBV10-3 with TRBJ2-7, with D perhaps TRBD2 (5 bases). This CDR3 has 14 amino acids. In germline, CDR1 is ENHRY, CDR2 SYGVKD. Trimming left V 3 bases short and J 1 base short, with 10 bases between.

The V call is TRBV9, the J call TRBJ1-2, with D possibly TRBD1 on 5 matching bases. The CDR3 sequence is 15 residues long. Germline CDR1 SGDLS, CDR2 YYNGEE. Trimming took 0 bases from V and 5 from J, leaving 14 bases between them. The CDR3: CASSVGGSGGYGYTF. The CDR3 coding sequence is TGTGCCAGCAGCGTAGGGGGGTCCGGGGGATATGGCTACACCTTC.

V gene TRBV7-9 combines with J gene TRBJ2-1; a weak D match, TRBD1 (7 bases). Trimming took off 5 bases at V and 0 bases at J, with 17 bases between the two ends. CDR1 is SEHNR and CDR2 is FQNEAQ in the germline V gene (reference sequence). The CDR3 is 17 amino acids. CDR3 sequence: CASSQGGGAVSYNEQFF. The CDR3 DNA reads TGTGCCAGCAGCCAAGGGGGCGGGGCGGTCTCCTACAATGAGCAGTTCTTC.

The rearrangement uses TRBV19 and TRBJ2-2; 9 bases agree with TRBD1. The V gene's germline CDR1 is LNHDA and CDR2 SQIVND (reference sequence). The CDR3 sequence is 12 residues long. Trimming took 9 bases from V and 6 from J; bases not matched to a gene: 2. The CDR3 sequence is CASGQGPGELFF. Written as DNA, the CDR3 is TGTGCCAGCGGACAGGGGCCCGGGGAGCTGTTTTTT.

This chain uses TRBV7-6 with TRBJ2-1, with 7 bases fitting TRBD2. Looked up from germline, CDR1 is SGHVS and CDR2 is FNYEAQ. The CDR3 is 16 residues long. Trimming took 1 base from V and 7 from J; bases not matched to a gene: 10. CDR3 residues: CASSLGLTSVFNEQFF. CDR3 sequence (DNA): TGTGCCAGCAGCTTAGGGCTAACTAGCGTTTTTAATGAGCAGTTCTTC.